A selection of T cell receptor beta chains follows, all from one sample in a study of blood T cell repertoires in COVID-19. TCRdb's copy holds only in-frame clones and misses some; the assay was immunoSEQ multiplex PCR. The sample shows approximately 100,000 clones, roughly 79% of them seen only once. The sample was peripheral blood. The receptor source for this set is a human donor in a cohort sampled during active COVID-19. The CDR3 runs from the conserved cysteine through the conserved F or W. D genes are given only for firm matches. Clone sizes are given selectively: once, few, many, or a class where the clone is expanded.

v_gene	abundance	d_gene	j_gene	CDR3aa	CDR3nt
TRBV7-9	.	TRBD1	TRBJ2-2	CASSARGITGELFF	TGTGCCAGCAGCGCCAGGGGGATCACCGGGGAGCTGTTTTTT
TRBV4-1	.	TRBD2	TRBJ2-7	CASSQDLRLAGAYEQYF	TGCGCCAGCAGCCAAGATCTCCGACTAGCGGGAGCCTACGAGCAGTACTTC
TRBV10-3	.	.	TRBJ2-7	CATGIQAYEQYF	TGTGCCACCGGAATACAGGCCTACGAGCAGTACTTC
TRBV3-1/TRBV3-2	once	TRBD1	TRBJ1-2	CASSKEQGKNYGYTF	TGTGCCAGCAGCAAAGAACAGGGGAAAAACTATGGCTACACCTTC
TRBV7-6	.	.	TRBJ2-6	CASSFSAGANVLTF	TGTGCCAGCAGCTTCTCCGCTGGGGCCAACGTCCTGACTTTC
TRBV6-5	.	.	TRBJ1-2	CATGQHYGYTF	TGTGCCACCGGACAGCACTATGGCTACACCTTC
TRBV19	.	.	TRBJ1-3	CASSPSGVTSYFSGNTIYF	TGTGCCAGTAGCCCCTCAGGGGTCACTTCATATTTCTCTGGAAACACCATATATTTT
TRBV7-9	.	.	TRBJ2-6	CASSRGQGSSGANVLTF	TGTGCCTCATCCCGAGGGCAGGGGTCCTCTGGGGCCAACGTCCTGACTTTC
TRBV4-3	.	TRBD1	TRBJ1-2	CASSQGGTGNYGYTF	TGCGCCAGCAGCCAGGGGGGGACAGGGAACTATGGCTACACCTTC
TRBV27	.	TRBD1	TRBJ1-2	CASSPIQGDGYTF	TGTGCCAGCAGTCCAATACAGGGGGATGGCTACACCTTC
TRBV4-3	.	TRBD2	TRBJ2-7	CASSQGSGGREQYF	TGCGCCAGCAGCCAAGGGTCGGGGGGTCGGGAGCAGTACTTC
TRBV9	.	.	TRBJ1-1	CASSVGGDTEAFF	TGTGCCAGCAGCGTAGGGGGGGATACTGAAGCTTTCTTT
TRBV5-1	.	.	TRBJ1-1	CASNMAFF	TGCGCCAGCAATATGGCTTTCTTT
TRBV6-1	once	.	TRBJ2-5	CASSEVRLDPQYF	TGTGCCAGCAGTGAAGTCCGACTAGATCCCCAGTACTTC
TRBV28	.	TRBD1	TRBJ2-7	CASSLRDRGIYEQYF	TGTGCCAGCAGTTTACGGGACAGGGGTATTTACGAGCAGTACTTC
TRBV5-1	.	.	TRBJ1-1	CASSPQGGGTEAFF	TGCGCCAGCAGCCCACAGGGCGGTGGCACTGAAGCTTTCTTT
TRBV5-8	.	.	TRBJ2-4	CASSLEQLAKNIQYF	TGTGCCAGCAGCTTGGAACAGCTAGCCAAAAACATTCAGTACTTC
TRBV30	.	.	TRBJ1-6	CAWCRGRDNSPLHF	TGTGCCTGGTGCAGGGGTAGGGATAATTCACCCCTCCACTTT
TRBV19	.	.	TRBJ2-2	CASSISGGSGELFF	TGTGCCAGTAGTATTTCGGGGGGCTCCGGGGAGCTGTTTTTT
TRBV7-2	.	.	TRBJ1-1	CASSLGSGNTEAFF	TGTGCCAGCAGCTTAGGTTCAGGGAACACTGAAGCTTTCTTT
TRBV14	.	.	TRBJ1-1	CASSQGRGNTEAFF	TGTGCCAGCAGCCAAGGCAGGGGCAACACTGAAGCTTTCTTT
TRBV7-6	.	TRBD1	TRBJ1-3	CASSLLQGRNSGNTIYF	TGTGCCAGCAGCTTATTACAGGGGCGCAACTCTGGAAACACCATATATTTT
TRBV7-3	.	TRBD2	TRBJ2-3	CASSFLRGGLGTDTQYF	TGTGCCAGCAGCTTCCTGCGGGGGGGCCTCGGAACAGATACGCAGTATTTT
TRBV28	few	TRBD1	TRBJ2-7	CASSSPPRDRGFFYEQYF	TGTGCCAGCAGTTCCCCCCCCCGGGACAGGGGATTTTTCTACGAGCAGTACTTC
TRBV15	.	.	TRBJ1-4	CATGQYEKLFF	TGTGCCACAGGACAGTATGAAAAACTGTTTTTT
TRBV3-1/TRBV3-2	once	.	TRBJ1-2	CASSQDQYFAGGNYGYTF	TGTGCCAGCAGCCAAGATCAGTATTTTGCGGGGGGGAACTATGGCTACACCTTC
TRBV5-1	.	TRBD1	TRBJ1-1	CASSPGTGNTEAFF	TGCGCCAGCAGCCCGGGGACAGGGAACACTGAAGCTTTCTTT
TRBV11-2	.	.	TRBJ2-7	CASAPDGPGEQYF	TGTGCCAGCGCCCCCGACGGCCCCGGGGAGCAGTACTTC
TRBV7-9	.	.	TRBJ1-6	CASSLLGVGNSPLHF	TGTGCCAGCAGCTTACTAGGGGTGGGTAATTCACCCCTCCACTTT
TRBV27	.	TRBD2	TRBJ2-7	CASSLSGLAGSIYEQYF	TGTGCCAGCAGTTTATCGGGACTAGCGGGGAGCATCTACGAGCAGTACTTC
TRBV19	.	.	TRBJ1-3	CASPGVSGNTIYF	TGTGCCAGCCCAGGGGTCTCTGGAAACACCATATATTTT
TRBV5-1	once	TRBD1	TRBJ1-2	CASSIDRDGYTF	TGCGCCAGCAGCATTGACAGGGATGGCTACACCTTC
TRBV25-1	.	.	TRBJ1-2	CASRTTGANYGYTF	TGTGCCAGCAGGACGACAGGAGCTAACTATGGCTACACCTTC
TRBV27	.	TRBD1	TRBJ1-6	CASSQGPDRANSPLHF	TGTGCCAGCAGCCAGGGCCCGGACAGGGCGAATTCACCCCTCCACTTT
TRBV5-5	.	TRBD1	TRBJ2-7	CASSEWTGTSVEQYF	TGTGCCAGCAGCGAGTGGACAGGGACGTCGGTCGAGCAGTACTTC
TRBV19	.	TRBD1	TRBJ1-5	CASRDSTSNQPQHF	TGTGCCAGTCGGGACAGCACTAGCAATCAGCCCCAGCATTTT
TRBV6-5	.	TRBD1	TRBJ2-4	CASSPGQGASGYF	TGTGCCAGCAGTCCGGGACAGGGGGCCTCAGGGTACTTC
TRBV3-1/TRBV3-2	.	.	TRBJ1-1	CASSQDGRGGTEAFF	TGTGCCAGCAGCCAGGACGGCAGGGGAGGGACTGAAGCTTTCTTT
TRBV15	.	TRBD1	TRBJ2-5	CATSRQGQWETQYF	TGTGCCACCAGCAGACAGGGACAGTGGGAGACCCAGTACTTC
TRBV5-8	.	.	TRBJ1-5	CASSHKAGVRNQPQHF	TGTGCCAGCAGCCACAAAGCGGGAGTGCGCAATCAGCCCCAGCATTTT
TRBV5-1	.	.	TRBJ1-1	CASSPLGAEAFF	TGCGCCAGCAGCCCCCTGGGGGCCGAAGCTTTCTTT
TRBV7-8	few	.	TRBJ2-7	CASSGMAGKQYF	TGTGCCAGCAGCGGCATGGCAGGAAAGCAGTACTTC
TRBV5-4	.	TRBD1	TRBJ2-7	CASSLGGRQGAYEQYF	TGTGCCAGCAGCTTGGGTGGGAGACAGGGGGCTTACGAGCAGTACTTC
TRBV5-4	.	.	TRBJ2-1	CASSLAAGQVDEQFF	TGTGCCAGCAGCTTGGCCGCGGGGCAAGTGGATGAGCAGTTCTTC
TRBV11-2	.	TRBD2	TRBJ2-7	CASSLAPLAGVQKYF	TGTGCCAGCAGCTTAGCCCCCCTAGCGGGAGTTCAAAAGTACTTC
TRBV4-3	.	TRBD2	TRBJ2-1	CASSQDITSADNEQFF	TGCGCCAGCAGCCAAGATATAACTAGCGCAGACAATGAGCAGTTCTTC
TRBV5-1	.	.	TRBJ1-5	CASSLTGRSNQPQHF	TGCGCCAGCAGCTTGACAGGTCGGTCCAATCAGCCCCAGCATTTT
TRBV11-2	few	.	TRBJ2-3	CASSREEAWTDTQYF	TGTGCCAGCAGCAGAGAGGAGGCGTGGACAGATACGCAGTATTTT
TRBV7-2	.	TRBD2	TRBJ2-3	CASSPGTNTDTQYF	TGTGCCAGCAGCCCCGGGACTAACACAGATACGCAGTATTTT
TRBV7-2	.	TRBD2	TRBJ2-1	CASSLAAGDNNEQFF	TGTGCCAGCAGCTTAGCAGCGGGAGACAACAATGAGCAGTTCTTC